This paragraph reports one T cell receptor beta chain. Which antigen it targets is not known. Base qualities are not recorded, but no much larger clone differs from it by a single base. Reading the label with the study, this specimen's time point is: about 28 days (+/-7) after the second vaccine dose. AZD1222 recipients given second doses at about 4 weeks or at about 12 weeks were pooled, since spike-specific TCR depth and breadth were not found to differ between the two schedules. Vaccinee samples were obtained from the UK trials COV001 and COV002, which included a single-blind randomized controlled phase 2/3 trial of AZD1222 (ChAdOx1 nCoV-19) in healthy adults. Trial participant PBMC samples were collected at day 0 and day 28 after the second dose for TCRbeta chain sequencing. Trimming costs V 2 bases and J 6 bases, and their ends lie 11 bases apart. The CDR3 runs 13 residues from the cysteine to the phenylalanine. Of all the DNA, just the CDR3 is kept, 39 bases in frame from base 1. According to the germline V gene, CDR1 reads SGHTA and CDR2 reads FQGTGA.

This entry belongs to a study of T cell responses to AZD1222 COVID-19 vaccine (TCRdb year 2021). Regarding the complete study: TCR sequencing covered fewer than 250 trial participants: 200 to 210 given two doses of AZD1222 and 26 given two doses of MenACWY control vaccine. Enrollment into the trials was organized by age into subgroups of 18-55, 56-69 and 70-plus years, and those subgroups contained approximately 150, 30 and 60 TCR-sequenced participants, respectively.

The CDR3 regions of human TCRbeta chains were analyzed by immunosequencing. The authors' analysis ran thus. TCRs in the repertoires were matched against a reference library of SARS-CoV-2-specific TCRs that had been generated with the MIRA antigen-specificity platform. Breadth meant the fraction of unique TCRs that were SARS-CoV-2-associated, whereas depth meant the fraction of total T cells that were SARS-CoV-2-associated. Each spike-specific TCR was assigned to its reactive spike region and to a CD4 or CD8 class using the MIRA data. Log10-transformed breadth and depth values were compared by one-way ANOVA with Sidak's multiple comparisons tests. TCRdb mirrors the immuneACCESS table, restricted to in-frame sequences. Some clones are absent from its copies; in checked studies, under half trace to an unresolved V gene, and the reason for the others is unknown. V and J calls and clone size are given by that table; D and trimming were obtained from the DNA. This sample comprises 250,000 to 300,000 clones, 90% to 95% of them detected only once. The ten largest clonotypes hold around 0.6% of the sample.

Points the paper makes about the study in general: CD4 TCRs associated with the vaccine covered the entire spike protein, and the dominant responses were in regions 160-218 and 743-854. Participants were mostly white British and included more females than males, and it was suggested by the authors that clonal diversity may have been underestimated. Nearly half of unique spike-specific TCRs reportedly recognized epitopes outside regions mutated in the B.1.351 and B.1.1.7 variants. Because no samples from the day 14 peak response were available, repertoires could be characterized only after the peak T cell response. In the small 56-69-year group, the increase in depth fell short of significance, most likely because of low power. Conclusions about previously exposed vaccinees were limited because only six AZD1222 recipients were SARS-CoV-2 seropositive at baseline. After two AZD1222 doses, both the breadth and the depth of spike-specific TCRs were significantly higher than at day 0 and than in MenACWY recipients.

This specimen was peripheral blood, taken 28 days after the second AZD1222 dose. The chain is assembled from TRBV7-3 and TRBJ2-7, with a tentative D gene TRBD1 over 6 matching bases. This clonotype originated in an adult who received the AZD1222 COVID-19 vaccine. The DNA sequence is TGTGCCAGCAGCTTAGACAGGATGGGCGAGCAGTACTTC. Translated, this gives CASSLDRMGEQYF.